This T cell receptor beta chain was sequenced in a study of cytomegalovirus exposure and HLA in healthy donors. With 0 bases removed from V and 2 bases from J, the gap between germline ends came to 14 bases. This CDR3 region has 16 residues. Germline-derived CDR1 and CDR2 are MGHRA and YSYEKL. The data were produced by immunoSEQ multiplex PCR, yet TCRdb's version contains in-frame clones alone and is incomplete. The sample carries 130,000 to 150,000 clones, around 90% recorded once. About this clone itself: Its antigen is currently unknown.

Overall study findings and caveats: In vitro confirmation showed three CMV-associated chains to be CMV antigen specific.

This TCR derives from a woman under 30 in good health and CMV-seropositive. Sample: PBMCs. The V and J genes are TRBV4-1 and TRBJ2-7; perhaps TRBD2 as D (6 bases). The CDR3 nucleotides are TGCGCCAGCAGCCAAGATTCCGGTCGGGGGACCTACGAGCAGTACTTC. Its translation is CASSQDSGRGTYEQYF.